The present T cell receptor beta chain was sequenced within a study of blood T cell repertoires in COVID-19. Study at large: Samples of COVID-19 (acute and convalescent) were obtained from the United States, Italy and Spain. Sources were T cells, B-cell-depleted T cells, or PBMCs; the material itself was cDNA or gDNA.

Original handling: Cell counts per sample came from amplifying reference gene primers. The method was immunoSEQ multiplex PCR; TCRdb's version includes in-frame clones alone and lacks a portion of them. V, J and clone size reflect that table, while D and trimming were determined from the DNA. The sample holds 200,000 or so clones, around 90% seen once. Germline V gene data show CDR1 as SGHAT and CDR2 as FQNNGV. The CDR3 runs to 16 residues. With 3 bases clipped from V and 1 base from J, the junction kept 8 bases outside the gene matches. The receptor's source is a man aged 55 to 70 with acute or convalescent COVID-19. The sequencing input was peripheral blood. V and J are TRBV11-2 and TRBJ1-1, with TRBD1 matching over 7 bases. In DNA, the CDR3 is TGTGCCAGCAGCTTTACAGGGGCCGCGACGAACACTGAAGCTTTCTTT. This gives the protein CASSFTGAATNTEAFF.